The TCR beta chain described here comes from a study of spatial heterogeneity in lung cancer. Documented time point: sample taken at primary tumor resection. Germline loops: CDR1 LGHNA, CDR2 YSLEER. CDR3 length: 16 residues. Trimming took 0 bases from V and 7 from J; bases not matched to a gene: 4. This clonotype has at least ten counts. TCRdb ran MiXCR on the 5' RACE reads and lists one entry per CDR3 protein. The sample holds fewer than 5,500 distinct CDR3 sequences, about 3% seen once. This chain links TRBV4-3 with TRBJ2-1; TRBD2 matches at 12 bases. This TCR was sampled from a male donor with early-stage non-small cell lung cancer. The input for sequencing was normal lung tissue next to the tumor, taken at surgery. Written as DNA, the CDR3 is TGCGCCAGCAGCCAAGACAGGACTAGCGGGGTGAATGAGCAGTTCTTC. Translated, it gives CASSQDRTSGVNEQFF.